A single sample is the source of the 16 T cell receptor beta chains below, sequenced in a study of blood T cell repertoires in COVID-19 (dated by TCRdb to the early 2020s). The library came from the immunoSEQ multiplex PCR assay. In TCRdb, the immuneACCESS table is reduced to in-frame sequences with V and J assigned. These tables do not hold every clone; where another copy was compared, an unresolved V gene accounts for under half, and the others remain unexplained. Recorded for this sample are about 140,000 clones; 80% to 85% of them occurred a single time. The ten largest clonotypes hold about 7.5% of the sample. The specimen sequenced was peripheral blood. These receptors were taken from a human donor in a cohort sampled during active COVID-19.

The CDR3 sequence is CASSQDPDIYGYTF. The CDR3 region has the DNA TGTGCCAGCAGCCAAGATCCAGACATCTATGGCTACACCTTC. The V call is TRBV14, the J call TRBJ1-2; D gene unclear. Germline CDR1 SGHDN, CDR2 FVKESK. Trimming took 0 bases from V and 4 from J, leaving 9 bases between them. This CDR3 spans 14 amino acids.

This chain uses TRBV3-1 (or the pseudogene TRBV3-2) with TRBJ2-7; maybe TRBD2 (5 bases). The CDR3 loop spans 15 amino acids. In germline, CDR1 is LGHDT, CDR2 YNNKEL (reference sequence). Trimming left V 4 bases short and J 5 bases short, with 18 bases between. CDR3 DNA: TGTGCCAGCAGCCCCCCCCCAGGAGGTCTTAACGAGCAGTACTTC. Its protein is CASSPPPGGLNEQYF.

The chain couples TRBV9 to TRBJ2-7; TRBD1 aligns across 7 bases. The germline V gene encodes CDR1 SGDLS and CDR2 YYNGEE. Trimming at V came to 0 bases and at J to 4 bases, leaving 10 bases not matched to a gene. The CDR3 sequence is 16 residues long. In DNA, the CDR3 is TGTGCCAGCAGCGTAGTGAGGGGGCGCCTTCGGTACGAGCAGTACTTC. This codes for CASSVVRGRLRYEQYF.

The chain has TRBV13 and TRBJ1-4; tentative D call: TRBD1 (6 bases). Germline CDR1 PRHDT, CDR2 FYEKMQ (reference sequence). The CDR3 is 16 amino acids. Trimming stripped 7 bases from V and 1 base from J, with 16 bases between. Here the CDR3 DNA reads TGTGCCAGCAAAAGCCGGAACAGGGAAACTAATGAAAAACTGTTTTTT. Its protein is CASKSRNRETNEKLFF.

This clone was observed a single time. This chain links TRBV7-6 with TRBJ2-3, with D hard to call. Trimming pared 1 base from V and 1 base from J, leaving 6 bases between. The length of the CDR3 is 14 residues. The germline V gene encodes CDR1 SGHVS and CDR2 FNYEAQ. In DNA, the CDR3 is TGTGCCAGCAGCTTAGACCCAGGCACAGATACGCAGTATTTT. Translated: CASSLDPGTDTQYF.

V usage is TRBV2 and J usage is TRBJ2-7; D perhaps matches TRBD2 (7 bases). V lost 9 bases and J lost 2, with 20 bases in between. CDR1 is SNHLY and CDR2 is FYNNEI in the germline V gene. The CDR3 totals 15 residues. The CDR3 DNA reads TGTGCCAGTTTGTGGGCGTGGGGGGGCCCCTACGAGCAGTACTTC. It yields the protein CASLWAWGGPYEQYF. The full variable domain, its missing parts supplied by reference TRBV2 and TRBJ2-7, is EPEVTQTPSHQVTQMGQEVILRCVPISNHLYFYWYRQILGQKVEFLVSFYNNEISEKSEIFDDQFSVERPDGSNFTLKIRSTKLEDSAMYFCASLWAWGGPYEQYFGPGTRLTVT.

The J gene is TRBJ1-2, the V gene TRBV27; TRBD1 aligns across 7 bases. V was pared by 5 bases and J by 9 bases, with 9 bases of the junction left unmatched. Germline V lookup: CDR1 MNHEY, CDR2 SMNVEV (reference sequence). The CDR3 totals 13 residues. In nucleotides, the CDR3 is TGTGCCAGCAGTCAAGATTACAGGGGAAGCTACACCTTC. This translates into CASSQDYRGSYTF.

The rearrangement uses TRBV27 and TRBJ2-7; possible D gene TRBD1, 6 bases. V was shortened by 8 bases and J by 1 base, with 18 bases between the two germline ends. The CDR3 sequence is 15 residues long. Germline V gene sequence: CDR1 MNHEY, CDR2 SMNVEV (reference sequence). The CDR3 reads CASLDRPGVSYEQYF. The CDR3, as DNA: TGTGCCAGCCTTGACAGGCCTGGAGTTTCCTACGAGCAGTACTTC.

This chain uses TRBV28 with TRBJ2-7; TRBD1 is a possible D gene (5 bases). Germline values: CDR1 MDHEN, CDR2 SYDVKM. The germline V and J ends were trimmed by 5 bases and 2 bases, with 13 bases remaining between them. The CDR3 has 14 residues. The chain's CDR3 is CASSHDRWAYEQYF. In nucleotides, the CDR3 is TGTGCCAGCAGTCACGACAGATGGGCCTACGAGCAGTACTTC.

The chain has TRBV10-3 and TRBJ2-7; tentatively, D is TRBD1 (6 bases). Per the germline V gene, CDR1 is ENHRY and CDR2 is SYGVKD. V lost 6 bases and J 3 bases, leaving 15 bases between the germline ends. The CDR3 has 14 residues. CDR3 DNA sequence: TGTGCCATCAGAGCCGGGACAATTGTCTACGAGCAGTACTTC. It specifies CAIRAGTIVYEQYF.

The gene calls are TRBV19 and TRBJ1-1; perhaps TRBD1 as D (5 bases). The V gene's germline CDR1 is LNHDA and CDR2 SQIVND (reference sequence). CDR3 length: 15 amino acids. The ends were cut back, 7 bases at V and 1 base at J, with 16 bases in the middle. CDR3: CASKGLDTQNTEAFF. The CDR3 DNA follows: TGTGCCAGTAAAGGTTTGGACACTCAGAACACTGAAGCTTTCTTT.

The chain combines TRBV10-1 with TRBJ2-7; 8 nucleotides line up with TRBD1. CDR3 size: 13 residues. The germline CDR1 and CDR2 sequences are WNHNN and SYGVQD (reference sequence). V lost 11 bases to trimming and J lost 7 bases; unmatched junction nucleotides: 13. CDR3 protein: CADRGPIPGEQYF. DNA of the CDR3: TGCGCCGACAGGGGCCCGATTCCCGGGGAGCAGTACTTC.

In DNA form, the CDR3 reads TGTGCCAGCAGTTACCGTCAGGATAATTCACCCCTCCACTTT. Translated, it gives CASSYRQDNSPLHF. The chain combines TRBV6-5 with TRBJ1-6; D gene unclear. Germline CDR1 MNHEY, CDR2 SVGAGI. The ends were cut back, 2 bases at V and 5 bases at J, with 7 bases in the middle. The CDR3 contains 14 residues.

J is TRBJ2-1 and V is TRBV10-3; 10 bases agree with TRBD1. Germline V gene sequence: CDR1 ENHRY, CDR2 SYGVKD. Trimming at V came to 10 bases and at J to 9 bases, leaving 12 bases not matched to a gene. The CDR3 length is 14 residues. Written as DNA, the CDR3 is TGTGCCACCGCGCCCGGGACAGGGGTCGGTGAGCAGTTCTTC. This gives the protein CATAPGTGVGEQFF.

The chain uses TRBV27 and TRBJ2-7; no definite D call. Germline V gene sequence: CDR1 MNHEY, CDR2 SMNVEV (reference sequence). The CDR3 has 17 residues. V shed 4 bases and J shed 2 bases, with 21 bases lying between them. CDR3 sequence: CASSSSFQEAGAYEQYF. The CDR3 DNA reads as TGTGCCAGCAGTTCCTCCTTCCAGGAAGCTGGCGCCTACGAGCAGTACTTC.

This clone was picked up a small number of times. The chain carries TRBV5-1 and TRBJ1-2, with D possibly matching TRBD1 (5 bases). The V and J ends lost 0 bases and 3 bases respectively, with 9 bases between them. This CDR3 region has 14 residues. Germline CDR1 SGHRS, CDR2 YFSETQ. The CDR3 sequence: CASSLAGEYYGYTF. DNA for the CDR3: TGCGCCAGCAGCTTGGCGGGGGAGTACTATGGCTACACCTTC.